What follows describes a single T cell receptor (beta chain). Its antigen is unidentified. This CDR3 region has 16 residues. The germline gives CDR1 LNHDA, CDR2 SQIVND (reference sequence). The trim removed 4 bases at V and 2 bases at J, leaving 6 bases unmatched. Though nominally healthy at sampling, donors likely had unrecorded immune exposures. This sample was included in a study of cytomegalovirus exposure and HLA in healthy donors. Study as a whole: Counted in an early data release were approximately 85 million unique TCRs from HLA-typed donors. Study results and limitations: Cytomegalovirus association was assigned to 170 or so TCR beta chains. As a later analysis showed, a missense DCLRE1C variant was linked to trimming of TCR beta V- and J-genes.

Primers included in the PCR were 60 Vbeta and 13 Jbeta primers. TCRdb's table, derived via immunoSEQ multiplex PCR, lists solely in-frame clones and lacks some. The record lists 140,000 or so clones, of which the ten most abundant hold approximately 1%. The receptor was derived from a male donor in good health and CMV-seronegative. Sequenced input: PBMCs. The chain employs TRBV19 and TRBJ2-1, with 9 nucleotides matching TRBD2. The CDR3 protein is CASSTPSGRPYNEQFF. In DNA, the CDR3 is TGTGCCAGTAGTACTCCCAGCGGGAGGCCCTACAATGAGCAGTTCTTC.